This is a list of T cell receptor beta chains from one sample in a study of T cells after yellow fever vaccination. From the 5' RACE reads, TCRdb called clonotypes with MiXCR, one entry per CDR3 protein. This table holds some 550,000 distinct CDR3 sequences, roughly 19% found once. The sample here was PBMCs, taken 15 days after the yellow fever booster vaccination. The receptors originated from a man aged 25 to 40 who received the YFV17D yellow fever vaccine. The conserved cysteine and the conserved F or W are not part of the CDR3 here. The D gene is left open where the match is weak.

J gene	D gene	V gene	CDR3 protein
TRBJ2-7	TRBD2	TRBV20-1	SATKLAGTYEQY
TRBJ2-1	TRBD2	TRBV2	ASSEGLAGEQF
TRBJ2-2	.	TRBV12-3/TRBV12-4	ASSLSAGTGELF
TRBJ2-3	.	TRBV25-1	VSSESYVTDTQY
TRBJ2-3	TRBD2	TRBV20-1	SAREELLAGYTDTQY
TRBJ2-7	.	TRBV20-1	SARTMGPIYEQY
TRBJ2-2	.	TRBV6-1	ASSDDRGGAGELF
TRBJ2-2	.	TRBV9	ASSQRTANTGELF
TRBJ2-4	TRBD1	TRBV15	ATSRRQGQSSIQY
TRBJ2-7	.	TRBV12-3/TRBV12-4	ASSFRVTYEQY
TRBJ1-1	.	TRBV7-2	ASSSHLNTEAF
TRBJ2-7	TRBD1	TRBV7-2	ASSFQGAGYEQY
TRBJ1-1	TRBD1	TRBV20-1	SVGQADTEAF
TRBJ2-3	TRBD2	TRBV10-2	ASSGGLAGVTDTQY
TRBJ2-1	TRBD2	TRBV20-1	SANTLAGVGNEQF
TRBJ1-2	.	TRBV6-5	ASSSNPAVNYGYT
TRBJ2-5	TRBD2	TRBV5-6	ASSLRWAGEQETQY
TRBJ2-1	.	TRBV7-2	ASSLIRGYNEQF
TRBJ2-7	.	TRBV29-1	SVEWGGAAYEQY
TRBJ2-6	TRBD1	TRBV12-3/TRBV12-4	ASSLRIGDRGRIQGANVLT
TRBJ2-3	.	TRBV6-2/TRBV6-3	ASSYAPTRADTQY
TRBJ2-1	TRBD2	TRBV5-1	ASSLAFASAGDEQF
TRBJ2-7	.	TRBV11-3	ASSQTAVLEQY
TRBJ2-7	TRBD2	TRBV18	ASSPVSGGAKHEQY
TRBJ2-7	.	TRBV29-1	SVERLADSYEQY
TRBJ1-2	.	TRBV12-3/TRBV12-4	ASSSRRINYGYT
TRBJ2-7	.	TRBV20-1	SARRPMGHEQY
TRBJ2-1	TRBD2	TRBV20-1	SARRSGSLYNEQF
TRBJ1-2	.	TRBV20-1	SARTGTPNYGYT
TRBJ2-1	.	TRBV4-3	ASSQDDWRQGRGNEQF
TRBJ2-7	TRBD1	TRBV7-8	ASSPRLRGHPYGQY
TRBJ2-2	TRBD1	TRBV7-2	ASGGQGRTGELF
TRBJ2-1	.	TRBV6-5	ASSYSRVDEQF
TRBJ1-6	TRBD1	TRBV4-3	ASSQEADRGLSPLH
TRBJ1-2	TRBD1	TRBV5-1	ASSTGDREYGYT
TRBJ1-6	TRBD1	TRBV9	ASSGRDRNNSPLH
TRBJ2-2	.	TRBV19	ASHGGNTGELF
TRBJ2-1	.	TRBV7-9	ASSLGDGSSYNEQF
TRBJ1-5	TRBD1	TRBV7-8	ASSLEGQGSNQPQH
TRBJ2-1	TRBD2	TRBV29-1	SAKRGASGTRSVYNEQF
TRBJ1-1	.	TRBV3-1	ASSQTGMNTEAF
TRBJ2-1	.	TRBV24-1	ATSDSRSVQF
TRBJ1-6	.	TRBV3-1	ASSQDRDSPLH
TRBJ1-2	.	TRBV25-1	ASSAWGSGYT
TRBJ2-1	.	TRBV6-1	ASGLNSYNEQF
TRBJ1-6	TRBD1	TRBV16	ASSQSQGVNSPLH